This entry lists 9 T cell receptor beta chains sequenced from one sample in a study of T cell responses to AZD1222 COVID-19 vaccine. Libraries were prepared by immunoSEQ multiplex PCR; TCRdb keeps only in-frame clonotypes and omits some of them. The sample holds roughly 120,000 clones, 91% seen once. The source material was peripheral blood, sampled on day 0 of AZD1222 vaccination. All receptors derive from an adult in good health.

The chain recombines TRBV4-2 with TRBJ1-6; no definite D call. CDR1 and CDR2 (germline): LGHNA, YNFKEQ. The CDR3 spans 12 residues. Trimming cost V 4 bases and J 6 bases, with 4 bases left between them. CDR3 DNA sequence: TGTGCCAGCAGCCGAAGTAATTCACCCCTCCACTTT. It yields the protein CASSRSNSPLHF.

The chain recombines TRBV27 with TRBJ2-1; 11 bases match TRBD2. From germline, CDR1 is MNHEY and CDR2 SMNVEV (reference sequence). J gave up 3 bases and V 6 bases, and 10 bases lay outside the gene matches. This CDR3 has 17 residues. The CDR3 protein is CASRALTSGSLYNEQFF. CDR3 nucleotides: TGTGCCAGCAGGGCCTTAACTAGCGGGAGCCTCTACAATGAGCAGTTCTTC.

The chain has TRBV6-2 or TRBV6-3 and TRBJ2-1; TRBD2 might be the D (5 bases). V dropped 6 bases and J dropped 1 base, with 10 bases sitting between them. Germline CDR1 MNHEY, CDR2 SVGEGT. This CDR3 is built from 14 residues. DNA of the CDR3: TGTGCCAGCAGCCCCTCGGGGTCCTACAATGAGCAGTTCTTC. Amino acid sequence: CASSPSGSYNEQFF.

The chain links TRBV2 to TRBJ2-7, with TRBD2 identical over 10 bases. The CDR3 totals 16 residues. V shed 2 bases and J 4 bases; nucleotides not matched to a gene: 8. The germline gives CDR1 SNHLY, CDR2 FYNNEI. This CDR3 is CASSESVSGRLYEQYF. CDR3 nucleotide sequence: TGTGCCAGCAGTGAAAGTGTTAGCGGGAGGCTATACGAGCAGTACTTC. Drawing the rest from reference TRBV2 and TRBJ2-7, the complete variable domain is EPEVTQTPSHQVTQMGQEVILRCVPISNHLYFYWYRQILGQKVEFLVSFYNNEISEKSEIFDDQFSVERPDGSNFTLKIRSTKLEDSAMYFCASSESVSGRLYEQYFGPGTRLTVT.

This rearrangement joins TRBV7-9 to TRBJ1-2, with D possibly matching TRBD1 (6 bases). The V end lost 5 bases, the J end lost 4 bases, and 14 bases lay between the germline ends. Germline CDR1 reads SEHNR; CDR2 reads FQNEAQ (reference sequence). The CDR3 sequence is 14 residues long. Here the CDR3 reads CASSLGQTSYGYTF. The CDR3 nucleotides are TGTGCCAGCAGCCTTGGACAGACCTCCTATGGCTACACCTTC. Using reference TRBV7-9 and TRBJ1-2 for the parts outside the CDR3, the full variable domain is DTGVSQNPRHKITKRGQNVTFRCDPISEHNRLYWYRQTLGQGPEFLTYFQNEAQLEKSRLLSDRFSAERPKGSFSTLEIQRTEQGDSAMYLCASSLGQTSYGYTFGSGTRLTVV.

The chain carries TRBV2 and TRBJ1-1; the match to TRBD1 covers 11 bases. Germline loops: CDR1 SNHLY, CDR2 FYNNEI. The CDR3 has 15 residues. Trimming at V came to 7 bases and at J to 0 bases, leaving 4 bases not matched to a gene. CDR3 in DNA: TGTGCCAGCACCCGGACAGGGGGCATGAACACTGAAGCTTTCTTT. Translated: CASTRTGGMNTEAFF. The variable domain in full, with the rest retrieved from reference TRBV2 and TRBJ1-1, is EPEVTQTPSHQVTQMGQEVILRCVPISNHLYFYWYRQILGQKVEFLVSFYNNEISEKSEIFDDQFSVERPDGSNFTLKIRSTKLEDSAMYFCASTRTGGMNTEAFFGQGTRLTVV.

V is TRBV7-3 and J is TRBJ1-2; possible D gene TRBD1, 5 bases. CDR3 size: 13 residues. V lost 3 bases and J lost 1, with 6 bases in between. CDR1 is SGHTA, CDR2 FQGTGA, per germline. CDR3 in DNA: TGTGCCAGCAGCTTCGACAGTAACTATGGCTACACCTTC. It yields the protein CASSFDSNYGYTF.

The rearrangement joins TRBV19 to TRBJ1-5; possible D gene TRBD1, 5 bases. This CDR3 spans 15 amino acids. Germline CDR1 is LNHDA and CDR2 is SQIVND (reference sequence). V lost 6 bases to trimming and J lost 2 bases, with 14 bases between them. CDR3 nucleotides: TGTGCCAGTAGCGCCGGGGGGGGTGGCAATCAGCCCCAGCATTTT. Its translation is CASSAGGGGNQPQHF.

In DNA, the CDR3 is TGCGCCAGCAGGGTGACTAGCGGGAGTGGTGAGCAGTTCTTC. This translates into CASRVTSGSGEQFF. The rearrangement uses TRBV5-1 and TRBJ2-1; TRBD2 agrees at 12 bases. Germline assignment: CDR1 SGHRS and CDR2 YFSETQ. This CDR3 is built from 14 residues. After removal of 5 bases from V and 9 bases from J, the junction contained 6 bases not matched to a gene.